The clone carrying this T cell receptor beta chain turned up a few times. Amplification of TCR alpha and beta CDR3 regions from RNA used iRepertoire nested multiplex PCR. MiXCR was run by TCRdb on the multiplex PCR reads, yielding one entry per CDR3 protein. The sample holds 300,000 to 400,000 distinct CDR3 sequences; more than 35% are singletons and the top ten take 12%. The data were taken from a study of glioma-infiltrating T cells. The germline CDR1 and CDR2 sequences are SGHTA and FQGNSA. This CDR3 comprises 18 residues. V was shortened by 4 bases and J by 3 bases, with 24 bases between the two germline ends.

This chain connects TRBV7-2 to TRBJ1-1; D perhaps matches TRBD1 (6 bases). Sequenced material: glioma tissue, nonneoplastic brain tissue, or PBMCs (not recorded which). The sequence derives from a human donor with low-grade glioma or glioblastoma, undergoing nonglioma brain surgery, or in good health (not recorded which). The CDR3 bases are TGTGCCAGCAGCTCGGTAGCTAGTAGGGGGAGGGTGGACACTGAAGCTTTCTTT. This gives the protein CASSSVASRGRVDTEAFF.